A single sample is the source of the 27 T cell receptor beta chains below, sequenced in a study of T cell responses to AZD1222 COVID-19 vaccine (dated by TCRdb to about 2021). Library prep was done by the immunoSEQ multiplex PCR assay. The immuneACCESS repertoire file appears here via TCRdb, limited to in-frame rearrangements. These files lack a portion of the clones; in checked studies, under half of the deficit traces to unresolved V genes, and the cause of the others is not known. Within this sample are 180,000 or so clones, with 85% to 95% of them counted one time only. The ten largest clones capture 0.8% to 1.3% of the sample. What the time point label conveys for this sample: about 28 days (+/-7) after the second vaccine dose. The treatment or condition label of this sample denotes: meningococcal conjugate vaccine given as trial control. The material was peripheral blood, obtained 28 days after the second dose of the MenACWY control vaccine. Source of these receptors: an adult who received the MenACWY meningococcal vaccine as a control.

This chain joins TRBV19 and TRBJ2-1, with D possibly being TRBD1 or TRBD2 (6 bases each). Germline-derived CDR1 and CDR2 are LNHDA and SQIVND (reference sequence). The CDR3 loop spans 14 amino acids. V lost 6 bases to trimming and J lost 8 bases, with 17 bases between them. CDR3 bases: TGTGCCAGTAGACCCTGGGCAGGGGAGGATGAGCAGTTCTTC. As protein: CASRPWAGEDEQFF.

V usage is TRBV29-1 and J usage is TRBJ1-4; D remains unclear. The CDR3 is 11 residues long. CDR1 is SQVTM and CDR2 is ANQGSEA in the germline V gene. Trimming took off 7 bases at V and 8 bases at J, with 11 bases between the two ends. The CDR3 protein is CSAYTGEKLFF. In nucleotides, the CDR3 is TGCAGCGCCTACACCGGGGAAAAACTGTTTTTT.

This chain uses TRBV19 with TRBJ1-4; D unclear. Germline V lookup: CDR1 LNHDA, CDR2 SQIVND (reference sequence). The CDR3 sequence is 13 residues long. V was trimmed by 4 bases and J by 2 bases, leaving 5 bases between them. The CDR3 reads CASSKQTNEKLFF. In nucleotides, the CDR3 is TGTGCCAGTAGTAAGCAGACTAATGAAAAACTGTTTTTT.

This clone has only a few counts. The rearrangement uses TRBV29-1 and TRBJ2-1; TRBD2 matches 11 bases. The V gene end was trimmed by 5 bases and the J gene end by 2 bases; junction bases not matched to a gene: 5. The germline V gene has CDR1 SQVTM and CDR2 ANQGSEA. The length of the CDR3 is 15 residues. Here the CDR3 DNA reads TGCAGCGTTTCCACTAGCGGGGGAGCCTACAATGAGCAGTTCTTC. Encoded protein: CSVSTSGGAYNEQFF.

The CDR3 loop reads CASSFTPNQPQHF. The CDR3 DNA follows: TGTGCCAGCAGTTTTACTCCCAATCAGCCCCAGCATTTT. The chain couples TRBV28 to TRBJ1-5; D gene unclear. Germline CDR1 is MDHEN and CDR2 is SYDVKM. The V gene lost 3 bases and the J gene lost 3 bases, with 6 bases spanning the gap. The CDR3 covers 13 residues. Variable domain in full (rest from reference TRBV28 and TRBJ1-5): DVKVTQSSRYLVKRTGEKVFLECVQDMDHENMFWYRQDPGLGLRLIYFSYDVKMKEKGDIPEGYSVSREKKERFSLILESASTNQTSMYLCASSFTPNQPQHFGDGTRLSIL.

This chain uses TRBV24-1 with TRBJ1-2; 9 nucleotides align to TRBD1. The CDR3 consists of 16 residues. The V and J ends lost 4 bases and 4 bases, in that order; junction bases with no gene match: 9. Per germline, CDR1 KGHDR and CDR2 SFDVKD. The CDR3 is CATSEGTGPRIYGYTF. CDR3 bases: TGTGCCACCAGTGAGGGGACAGGGCCCAGAATCTATGGCTACACCTTC.

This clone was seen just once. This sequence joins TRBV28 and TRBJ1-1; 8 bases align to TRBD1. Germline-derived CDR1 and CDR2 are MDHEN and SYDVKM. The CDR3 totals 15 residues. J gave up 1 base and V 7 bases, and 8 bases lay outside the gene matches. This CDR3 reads CASIPSTGANTEAFF. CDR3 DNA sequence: TGTGCCAGCATCCCGTCGACAGGGGCGAACACTGAAGCTTTCTTT.

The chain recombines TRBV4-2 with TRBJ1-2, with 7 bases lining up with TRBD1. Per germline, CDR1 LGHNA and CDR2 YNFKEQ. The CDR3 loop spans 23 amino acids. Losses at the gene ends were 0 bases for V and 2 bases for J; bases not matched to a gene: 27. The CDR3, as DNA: TGTGCCAGCAGCCAAGATCGCCCCGTCGGTCGGGGACAGACAGAGCTTTCGAACTATGGCTACACCTTC. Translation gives CASSQDRPVGRGQTELSNYGYTF.

The CDR3 region is CSAKGHEAFF. As DNA, the CDR3 is TGCAGTGCAAAGGGGCATGAAGCTTTCTTT. This rearrangement joins TRBV20-1 to TRBJ1-1, with D possibly matching TRBD1 (5 bases). Between the trimmed V and J ends, which lost 6 bases and 7 bases, there was a span of 9 bases. This CDR3 comprises 10 residues. The germline V gene has CDR1 DFQATT and CDR2 SNEGSKA (reference sequence).

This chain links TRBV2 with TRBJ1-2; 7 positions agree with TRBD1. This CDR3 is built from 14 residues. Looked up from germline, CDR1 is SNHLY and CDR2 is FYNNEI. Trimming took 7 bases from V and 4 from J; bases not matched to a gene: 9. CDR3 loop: CASTYGTVIYGYTF. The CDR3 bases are TGTGCCAGCACCTACGGGACAGTGATCTATGGCTACACCTTC.

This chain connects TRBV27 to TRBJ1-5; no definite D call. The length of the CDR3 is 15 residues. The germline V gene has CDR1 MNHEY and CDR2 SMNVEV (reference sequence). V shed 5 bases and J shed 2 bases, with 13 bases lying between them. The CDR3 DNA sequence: TGTGCCAGCAGTCCAAGTTGGTTACGCAATCAGCCCCAGCATTTT. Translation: CASSPSWLRNQPQHF.

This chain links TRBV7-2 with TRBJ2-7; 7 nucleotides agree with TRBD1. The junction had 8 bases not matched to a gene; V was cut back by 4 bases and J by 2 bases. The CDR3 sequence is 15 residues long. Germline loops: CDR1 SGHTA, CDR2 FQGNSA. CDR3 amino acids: CASSSQQGLTYEQYF. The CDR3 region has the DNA TGTGCCAGCAGCTCGCAACAGGGGCTAACCTACGAGCAGTACTTC.

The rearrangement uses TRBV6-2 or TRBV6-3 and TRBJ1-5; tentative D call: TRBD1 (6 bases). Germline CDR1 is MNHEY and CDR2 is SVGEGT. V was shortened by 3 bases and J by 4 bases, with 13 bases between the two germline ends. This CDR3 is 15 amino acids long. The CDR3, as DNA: TGTGCCAGCAGTTATGGGGACACTTCGAATCAGCCCCAGCATTTT. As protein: CASSYGDTSNQPQHF.

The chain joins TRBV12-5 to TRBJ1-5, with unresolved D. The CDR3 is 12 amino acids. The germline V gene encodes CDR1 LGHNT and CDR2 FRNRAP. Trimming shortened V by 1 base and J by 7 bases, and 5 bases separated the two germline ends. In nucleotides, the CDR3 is TGTGCTAGTGGTTTGGACTTCCAGCCCCAGCATTTT. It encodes CASGLDFQPQHF.

The CDR3 coding sequence is TGTGCCAGCAGTTACTCAGGGAGAGGTAGCAATCAGCCCCAGCATTTT. It codes for CASSYSGRGSNQPQHF. The chain has TRBV6-2 or TRBV6-3 and TRBJ1-5; D gene unclear. In germline, CDR1 is MNHEY, CDR2 SVGEGT. The CDR3 has 16 residues. Deletions cut 0 bases from V and 0 bases from J, with 9 bases between.

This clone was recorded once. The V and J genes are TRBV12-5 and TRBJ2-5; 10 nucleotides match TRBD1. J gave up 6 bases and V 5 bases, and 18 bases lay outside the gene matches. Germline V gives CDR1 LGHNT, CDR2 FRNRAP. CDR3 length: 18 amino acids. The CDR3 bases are TGTGCTAGTGGTCCAGACAATCCCAGACAGGGGGCAGCGAAGACCCAGTACTTC. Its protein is CASGPDNPRQGAAKTQYF.

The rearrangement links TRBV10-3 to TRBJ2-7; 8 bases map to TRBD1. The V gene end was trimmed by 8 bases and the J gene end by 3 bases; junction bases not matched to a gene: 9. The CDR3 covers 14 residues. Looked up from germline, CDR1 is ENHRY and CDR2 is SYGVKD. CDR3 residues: CAIGGGTGYYEQYF. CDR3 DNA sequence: TGTGCCATCGGAGGTGGGACAGGTTACTACGAGCAGTACTTC.

This CDR3 reads CASTQGGDSPLHF. The CDR3 nucleotides are TGTGCCAGCACTCAGGGGGGGGATTCACCCCTCCACTTT. The rearrangement uses TRBV12-3 or TRBV12-4 and TRBJ1-6; 7 nucleotides align to TRBD1. This CDR3 contains 13 residues. V gave up 7 bases and J gave up 8 bases; unmatched junction bases: 5.

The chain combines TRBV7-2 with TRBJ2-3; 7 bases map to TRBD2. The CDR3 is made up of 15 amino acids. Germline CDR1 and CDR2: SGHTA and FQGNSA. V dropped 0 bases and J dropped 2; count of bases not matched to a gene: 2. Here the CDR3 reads CASSLAGLVTDTQYF. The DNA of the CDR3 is TGTGCCAGCAGCTTAGCCGGACTAGTCACAGATACGCAGTATTTT. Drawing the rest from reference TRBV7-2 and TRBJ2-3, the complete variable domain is GAGVSQSPSNKVTEKGKDVELRCDPISGHTALYWYRQSLGQGLEFLIYFQGNSAPDKSGLPSDRFSAERTGGSVSTLTIQRTQQEDSAVYLCASSLAGLVTDTQYFGPGTRLTVL.

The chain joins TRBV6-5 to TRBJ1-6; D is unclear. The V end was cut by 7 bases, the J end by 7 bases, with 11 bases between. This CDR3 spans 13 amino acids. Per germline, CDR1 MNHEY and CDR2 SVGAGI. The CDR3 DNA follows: TGTGCCAGCAAGAAACCGGGAAATTCACCCCTCCACTTT. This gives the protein CASKKPGNSPLHF.

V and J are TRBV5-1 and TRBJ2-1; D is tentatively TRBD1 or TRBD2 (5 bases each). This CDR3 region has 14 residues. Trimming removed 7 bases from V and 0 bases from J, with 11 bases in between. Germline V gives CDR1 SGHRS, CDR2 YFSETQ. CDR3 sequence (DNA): TGCGCCAGCCGGGACCTTGCCTCCTACAATGAGCAGTTCTTC. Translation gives CASRDLASYNEQFF.

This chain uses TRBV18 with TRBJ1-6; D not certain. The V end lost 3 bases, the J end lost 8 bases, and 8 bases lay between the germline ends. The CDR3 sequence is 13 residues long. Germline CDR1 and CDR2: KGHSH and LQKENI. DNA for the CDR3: TGTGCCAGCTCACCTTCGACCGATTCACCCCTCCACTTT. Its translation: CASSPSTDSPLHF.

In DNA, the CDR3 is TGCGCCAGCAGCTTGGGCGGTAGCGGGGTTCTCGCGGGGAATGAGCAGTTCTTC. Amino acid sequence: CASSLGGSGVLAGNEQFF. This chain joins TRBV5-1 and TRBJ2-1; 8 bases align to TRBD2. V gave up 0 bases and J gave up 7 bases; unmatched junction bases: 15. Germline V CDR1 and CDR2: SGHRS, YFSETQ. The CDR3 loop spans 18 amino acids. The full variable domain, completed using reference TRBV5-1 and TRBJ2-1, is KAGVTQTPRYLIKTRGQQVTLSCSPISGHRSVSWYQQTPGQGLQFLFEYFSETQRNKGNFPGRFSGRQFSNSRSEMNVSTLELGDSALYLCASSLGGSGVLAGNEQFFGPGTRLTVL.

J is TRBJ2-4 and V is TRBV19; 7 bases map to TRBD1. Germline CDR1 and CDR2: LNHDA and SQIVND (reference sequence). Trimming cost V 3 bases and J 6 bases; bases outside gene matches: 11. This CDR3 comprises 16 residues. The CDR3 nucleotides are TGTGCCAGTAGTATTGGCCCCGACAGGGTATCAAACATTCAGTACTTC. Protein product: CASSIGPDRVSNIQYF.

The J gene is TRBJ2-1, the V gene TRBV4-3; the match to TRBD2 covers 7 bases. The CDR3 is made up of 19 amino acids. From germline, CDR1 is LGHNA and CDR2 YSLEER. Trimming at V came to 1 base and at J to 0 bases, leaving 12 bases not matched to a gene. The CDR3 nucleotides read TGCGCCAGCAGCCAAGGGAGCCACGGAGCGGGGAGCTCCTACAATGAGCAGTTCTTC. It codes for CASSQGSHGAGSSYNEQFF.

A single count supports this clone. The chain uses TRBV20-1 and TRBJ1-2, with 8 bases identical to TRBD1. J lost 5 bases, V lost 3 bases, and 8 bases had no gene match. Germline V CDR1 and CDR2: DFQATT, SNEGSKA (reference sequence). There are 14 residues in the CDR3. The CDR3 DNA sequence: TGCAGTGCTAGTCAGGGGGCCGGTGGGTATGGCTACACCTTC. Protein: CSASQGAGGYGYTF.

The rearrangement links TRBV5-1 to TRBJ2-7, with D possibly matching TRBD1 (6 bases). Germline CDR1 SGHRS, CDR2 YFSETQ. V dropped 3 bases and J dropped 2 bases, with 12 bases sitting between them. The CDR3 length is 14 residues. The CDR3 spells CASSYREKTYEQYF. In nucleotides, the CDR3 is TGCGCCAGCAGCTACAGGGAGAAAACCTACGAGCAGTACTTC.